This passage covers 2 T cell receptor beta chains from one sample sequenced in a study of radiotherapy plus CTLA-4 blockade in lung cancer. Assay used: immunoSEQ multiplex PCR; TCRdb lists only in-frame clones, some missing. Among about 39,000 clones, roughly 73% were seen once, and the ten largest hold 20% to 25%. The sample in question was peripheral blood, obtained from a patient treated with radiotherapy plus ipilimumab. The source of these receptors is a human donor with non-small cell lung cancer that progressed on radiotherapy plus ipilimumab.

DNA of the CDR3: TGTGCCAGCAGCCCAGCGGGTTCTGGAAACACCATATATTTT. Translated: CASSPAGSGNTIYF. The V and J genes are TRBV6-5 and TRBJ1-3; D remains unclear. Trimming removed 6 bases at V and 1 base at J, with 10 bases between. Germline V CDR1 and CDR2: MNHEY, SVGAGI. The CDR3 runs 14 residues.

The V and J genes are TRBV11-2 and TRBJ2-7; the D gene is possibly TRBD1 (5 bases). Germline CDR1 and CDR2: SGHAT and FQNNGV. This CDR3 spans 13 amino acids. Trimming removed 3 bases from V and 5 bases from J, with 11 bases in between. The CDR3 protein is CASSFRLGDEQYF. In DNA, the CDR3 is TGTGCCAGCAGCTTTCGCCTAGGGGACGAGCAGTACTTC.